Presented here are 13 T cell receptor beta chains from one specimen sequenced in a study of Graves' ophthalmopathy and Graves' hyperthyroidism. The study amplified TCR beta CDR3 regions using RNA transcripts. HTBI primers served in a first-round RT-PCR, which a second-round multiplex PCR followed. One entry per CDR3 protein results from TCRdb running MiXCR on the multiplex PCR reads. The sample carries just over 600,000 distinct CDR3 sequences, about a fifth recorded once. Sequencing used peripheral blood. The receptor source for this set is a woman aged 18-30 years with stable Graves' hyperthyroidism. Some clones in this sample may be carry-over from other donors' samples.

Ten or more counts support this clonotype. The V gene is TRBV20-1, the J gene TRBJ1-1, with TRBD1 matching over 9 bases. With 6 bases clipped from V and 2 bases from J, the junction kept 10 bases outside the gene matches. The length of the CDR3 is 15 residues. CDR1 is DFQATT, CDR2 SNEGSKA, per germline (reference sequence). CDR3 residues: CSARRGQGGNTEAFF. CDR3 coding DNA: TGCAGTGCGCGGAGGGGACAGGGCGGCAACACTGAAGCTTTCTTT.

This clonotype showed up many times. The CDR3 coding sequence is TGTGCCAGCTCACCAGGACTGGCCAGCAATCAGCCCCAGCATTTT. This sequence encodes CASSPGLASNQPQHF. The chain uses TRBV18 and TRBJ1-5; unclear D gene. Germline CDR1 reads KGHSH; CDR2 reads LQKENI. V gave up 2 bases and J gave up 1 base, with 9 bases separating them. The CDR3 length is 15 residues.

The chain employs TRBV19 and TRBJ1-5; D is uncertain. V lost 8 bases and J lost 1, with 6 bases in between. The CDR3 is 12 residues long. Germline assignment: CDR1 LNHDA and CDR2 SQIVND (reference sequence). For the CDR3, the DNA is TGTGCCAGTTGGCAGAGCAATCAGCCCCAGCATTTT. Its protein product is CASWQSNQPQHF. The full variable domain, completed using reference TRBV19 and TRBJ1-5, is DGGITQSPKYLFRKEGQNVTLSCEQNLNHDAMYWYRQDPGQGLRLIYYSQIVNDFQKGDIAEGYSVSREKKESFPLTVTSAQKNPTAFYLCASWQSNQPQHFGDGTRLSIL.

This clonotype has ten or more counts. V usage is TRBV6-2 or TRBV6-3 and J usage is TRBJ2-5, with D perhaps given as TRBD1 or TRBD2 (7 bases each). Trimming cost V 7 bases and J 2 bases, with 17 bases left between them. Germline values: CDR1 MNHEY, CDR2 SVGEGT. The CDR3 is made up of 15 amino acids. DNA of the CDR3: TGTGCCAGCACAGGGGGGGCCCACCGTCAAGAGACCCAGTACTTC. Encoded protein: CASTGGAHRQETQYF.

At least ten counts were recorded for this clonotype. V and J are TRBV7-9 and TRBJ1-1; no reliable D call. This CDR3 contains 14 residues. Trimming took 3 bases from V and 5 from J, leaving 13 bases between them. CDR1 SEHNR and CDR2 FQNEAQ come from the germline V gene (reference sequence). The chain's CDR3 is CASSFPIPGTEAFF. In DNA, the CDR3 is TGTGCCAGCAGCTTCCCCATCCCTGGGACTGAAGCTTTCTTT.

V gene TRBV7-9 combines with J gene TRBJ2-5; D gene unclear. The CDR3 contains 13 residues. Trimming shortened V by 5 bases and J by 6 bases, and 13 bases separated the two germline ends. Germline values: CDR1 SEHNR, CDR2 FQNEAQ (reference sequence). CDR3 nucleotides: TGTGCCAGCAGCGAACCCCTACGAAAGACCCAGTACTTC. It is translated as CASSEPLRKTQYF.

The chain links TRBV27 to TRBJ1-2; possibly TRBD1 for D (5 bases). This CDR3 has 16 residues. CDR1 is MNHEY, CDR2 SMNVEV, per germline (reference sequence). Trimming took 10 bases from V and 5 from J, leaving 26 bases between them. The CDR3 DNA follows: TGTGCCACCTCAAGCCAGGGCCTTCCTACACCTTATGGCTACACCTTC. Encoded protein: CATSSQGLPTPYGYTF.

J is TRBJ2-7 and V is TRBV3-1; 7 nucleotides align to TRBD2. The CDR3 is 16 residues long. The germline V gene encodes CDR1 LGHDT and CDR2 YNNKEL (reference sequence). After removal of 0 bases from V and 3 bases from J, the junction contained 8 bases not matched to a gene. CDR3: CASSQDLAVKGYEQYF. CDR3 coding DNA: TGTGCCAGCAGCCAAGATCTAGCGGTGAAAGGCTACGAGCAGTACTTC.

This clonotype appeared many times. This chain joins TRBV19 and TRBJ1-2, with 7 nucleotides matching TRBD1. CDR3 length: 12 amino acids. The germline gives CDR1 LNHDA, CDR2 SQIVND (reference sequence). V lost 7 bases, J lost 8 bases, and 7 bases stayed unmatched. The CDR3 coding sequence is TGTGCCAGTATCAAAGGGACAGAAGGCTACACCTTC. Amino acids: CASIKGTEGYTF.

This clonotype has at least ten counts. The chain is built from TRBV13 and TRBJ1-2; 8 bases are shared with TRBD1. Germline V gives CDR1 PRHDT, CDR2 FYEKMQ (reference sequence). Germline trimming cut 5 bases from V and 4 bases from J; bases unmatched to any gene: 6. CDR3 length: 14 residues. The CDR3: CASSTRGRPYGYTF. The CDR3, as DNA: TGTGCCAGCAGCACCAGGGGGCGCCCCTATGGCTACACCTTC. Looking up the rest from reference TRBV13 and TRBJ1-2 gives the full variable domain: AAGVIQSPRHLIKEKRETATLKCYPIPRHDTVYWYQQGPGQDPQFLISFYEKMQSDKGSIPDRFSAQQFSDYHSELNMSSLELGDSALYFCASSTRGRPYGYTFGSGTRLTVV.

About this clonotype: At one of its ends the junction is not consistent with the germline gene, which may arise from a read error. V and J are TRBV6-2 or TRBV6-3 and TRBJ1-2; the match to TRBD1 covers 12 bases. The CDR3 is made up of 18 amino acids. The V gene's germline CDR1 is MNHEY and CDR2 SVGEGT. The CDR3 loop reads CASSPVGTGGGRFYGYSF. DNA of the CDR3: TGTGCTAGCAGCCCCGTCGGGACAGGGGGCGGTAGATTCTATGGCTACAGCTTC.

This chain uses TRBV28 with TRBJ2-7, with D hard to call. The V gene lost 5 bases and the J gene lost 3 bases, with 11 bases spanning the gap. The CDR3 extends over 13 amino acids. Germline loops: CDR1 MDHEN, CDR2 SYDVKM. Here the CDR3 DNA reads TGTGCCAGCAGTGTTGTCAGTAGCTACGAGCAGTACTTC. It yields the protein CASSVVSSYEQYF.

V and J are TRBV25-1 and TRBJ1-2; a possible D gene is TRBD1 (5 bases). The CDR3 loop spans 14 amino acids. Trimming cost V 4 bases and J 0 bases, with 9 bases left between them. Germline lookup yields CDR1 MGHDK and CDR2 SYGVNS. The CDR3 bases are TGTGCCAGCAGTGGTCCGACAGCTAACTATGGCTACACCTTC. This gives the protein CASSGPTANYGYTF.